Presented here are 13 T cell receptor beta chains from one specimen sequenced in a study of T-cell reconstitution after alpha-beta-depleted transplantation in children. Construction of the TCRbeta library involved unique molecular identifiers. A single record per CDR3 protein comes from TCRdb applying MiXCR to the PCR reads. The sample carries some 300,000 distinct CDR3 sequences, approximately 10% recorded once. The sequenced sample was PBMCs from the stem cell graft donor, obtained from the stem cell graft. Every receptor here comes from a human donor who donated a stem cell graft to a child with acute lymphoblastic leukemia.

This clonotype occurred many times. The chain uses TRBV12-3 or TRBV12-4 and TRBJ1-6; D remains unclear. Trimming shortened V by 5 bases and J by 6 bases, and 5 bases separated the two germline ends. The CDR3 contains 12 residues. CDR3 sequence (DNA): TGTGCCAGCAGTGAGATTAATTCACCCCTCCACTTT. It specifies CASSEINSPLHF.

The DNA for the CDR3 is TGTGCCAGCAGTTTCGGACAGGTAACAGATACGCAGTATTTT. Amino acid sequence: CASSFGQVTDTQYF. The chain couples TRBV28 to TRBJ2-3; 7 bases align to TRBD1. CDR3 length equals 14 residues. J lost 3 bases, V lost 3 bases, and 3 bases had no gene match. In germline, CDR1 is MDHEN, CDR2 SYDVKM. The full variable domain, in which reference TRBV28 and TRBJ2-3 provide the parts outside the CDR3, is DVKVTQSSRYLVKRTGEKVFLECVQDMDHENMFWYRQDPGLGLRLIYFSYDVKMKEKGDIPEGYSVSREKKERFSLILESASTNQTSMYLCASSFGQVTDTQYFGPGTRLTVL.

The V call is TRBV28, the J call TRBJ2-7; 7 nucleotides agree with TRBD2. Germline V lookup: CDR1 MDHEN, CDR2 SYDVKM. V was pared by 7 bases and J by 0 bases, with 3 bases of the junction left unmatched. The CDR3 spans 13 residues. The DNA of the CDR3 is TGTGCCAGCAATGGCGGGAGCTCCTACGAGCAGTACTTC. Its translation is CASNGGSSYEQYF.

The rearrangement links TRBV12-3 or TRBV12-4 to TRBJ2-3; D ambiguous. V lost 10 bases and J 8 bases, leaving 13 bases between the germline ends. This CDR3 region has 11 residues. The CDR3 nucleotides are TGTGCCACCCCCCCCAAACTTACGCAGTATTTT. Its protein is CATPPKLTQYF.

This clonotype was picked up a small number of times. The chain is built from TRBV21-1 and TRBJ2-7. TRBV21-1 is tagged as a pseudogene. The CDR3 is 15 amino acids. The CDR3 region has the DNA TGTGCCAGCGAGAAAAGGGCTCGGTCGGTCTCCGAGCAGTACTTC. Amino acids: CASEKRARSVSEQYF.

V and J are TRBV18 and TRBJ1-3; D may be TRBD1 (6 bases). The CDR3 contains 16 residues. V lost 6 bases to trimming and J lost 0 bases, with 15 bases between them. CDR1 and CDR2 from the germline V gene are KGHSH and LQKENI. CDR3 amino acids: CASSQGQTLSGNTIYF. In nucleotides, the CDR3 is TGTGCCAGCTCCCAAGGACAGACCCTCTCTGGAAACACCATATATTTT.

This clonotype was picked up a small number of times. This chain joins TRBV20-1 and TRBJ2-2; 10 bases align to TRBD2. J was trimmed by 2 bases and V by 1 base; bases with no gene match: 10. The CDR3 extends over 18 amino acids. Looked up from germline, CDR1 is DFQATT and CDR2 is SNEGSKA (reference sequence). For the CDR3, the DNA is TGCAGTGCTAGAGCTCGGCTTACTAGCGGGGCCAACACCGGGGAGCTGTTTTTT. Its translation is CSARARLTSGANTGELFF.

The chain uses TRBV5-6 and TRBJ2-1; 10 bases line up with TRBD2. V shed 4 bases, J shed 12 bases, and the junction held 13 bases outside the gene matches. CDR3 length equals 15 residues. The germline V gene has CDR1 SGHDT and CDR2 YYEEEE. In nucleotides, the CDR3 is TGTGCCAGCAGCGAACTAGCGGGGTTAATGACGGGGCAGTTCTTC. The encoded protein is CASSELAGLMTGQFF.

This clonotype showed up many times. The DNA of the CDR3 is TGTGCCAGCAGTAGTAGCCTCTCCTACAATGAGCAGTTCTTC. Protein: CASSSSLSYNEQFF. The genes are TRBV28 and TRBJ2-1; D uncertain. The CDR3 extends over 14 amino acids. V dropped 5 bases and J dropped 0 bases, with 8 bases sitting between them. Germline V CDR1 and CDR2: MDHEN, SYDVKM.

This chain uses TRBV4-2 with TRBJ2-7, with TRBD1 matching over 7 bases. The CDR3 is made up of 14 amino acids. Trimming removed 1 base from V and 6 bases from J; junction bases left unmatched: 6. CDR1 and CDR2 (germline): LGHNA, YNFKEQ. This chain's CDR3 is CASSQGGQSPEQYF. CDR3 DNA sequence: TGTGCCAGCAGCCAAGGGGGACAGTCGCCCGAGCAGTACTTC.

This clonotype was seen only a few times. The chain employs TRBV7-6 and TRBJ2-7; D possibly uses TRBD1 or TRBD2 (5 bases each). Trimming cost V 5 bases and J 2 bases, with 19 bases left between them. The germline gives CDR1 SGHVS, CDR2 FNYEAQ. CDR3 length: 16 amino acids. The CDR3 nucleotides are TGTGCCAGCAGCGACCGGGACGGAATGACCGCCTACGAGCAGTACTTC. Its protein is CASSDRDGMTAYEQYF.

At least ten counts were recorded for this clonotype. V gene TRBV4-3 combines with J gene TRBJ1-5, with unresolved D. The V end was cut by 0 bases, the J end by 4 bases, with 10 bases between. Germline lookup yields CDR1 LGHNA and CDR2 YSLEER. The CDR3 has 15 residues. CDR3 sequence: CASSQDRFGNQPQHF. The DNA for the CDR3 is TGCGCCAGCAGCCAAGATCGGTTTGGGAATCAGCCCCAGCATTTT.

This clonotype was picked up a small number of times. V and J are TRBV7-2 and TRBJ2-5; 7 nucleotides align to TRBD2. The V and J ends lost 5 bases and 2 bases, in that order; junction bases with no gene match: 11. The CDR3 totals 16 residues. Per germline, CDR1 SGHTA and CDR2 FQGNSA. CDR3 loop: CASSPRVSGAQETQYF. The CDR3, as DNA: TGTGCCAGCAGCCCTAGGGTCAGCGGGGCACAAGAGACCCAGTACTTC.